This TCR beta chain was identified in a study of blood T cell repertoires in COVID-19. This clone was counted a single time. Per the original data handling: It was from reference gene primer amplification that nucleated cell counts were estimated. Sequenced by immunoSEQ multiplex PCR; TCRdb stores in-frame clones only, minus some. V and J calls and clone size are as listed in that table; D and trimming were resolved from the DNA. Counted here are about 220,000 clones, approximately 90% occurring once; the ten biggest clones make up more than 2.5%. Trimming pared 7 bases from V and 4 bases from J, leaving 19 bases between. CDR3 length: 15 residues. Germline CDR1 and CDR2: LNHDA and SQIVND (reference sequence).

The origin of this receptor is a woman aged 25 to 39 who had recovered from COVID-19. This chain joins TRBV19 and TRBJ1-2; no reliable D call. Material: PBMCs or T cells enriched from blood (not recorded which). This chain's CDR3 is CASNPLDGLSYGYTF. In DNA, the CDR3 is TGTGCCAGTAACCCCCTAGACGGACTTAGCTATGGCTACACCTTC.